A single sample gave rise to the 23 T cell receptor beta chains below, sequenced in a study of T cell repertoires in cytomegalovirus infection (dated by TCRdb to between 2018 and 2020). Sequenced using an Illumina HiSeq 1500. TCRdb reworked the public reads: Q25 trimming with fastp, MiXCR clone assembly, productive beta chains retained. Duplicate CDR3 protein sequences are folded into a single record with the most common DNA and genes. This sample is represented by 510,000 or so distinct CDR3 sequences; 26% of them were singletons. Together, the top ten hold about 12% of the sample. The sequencing input was PBMCs. The origin of the receptors is a human donor in good health (CMV status not recorded). Some clones in this sample may be carry-over from other donors' samples.

The J gene is TRBJ2-3, the V gene TRBV19; D is unresolved. The CDR3 spans 14 residues. Germline-derived CDR1 and CDR2 are LNHDA and SQIVND (reference sequence). V lost 3 bases, J lost 0 bases, and 7 bases lay in between. CDR3 region: CASSIRVSTDTQYF. The CDR3 DNA is TGTGCCAGTAGTATTAGGGTGAGCACAGATACGCAGTATTTT.

The V gene is TRBV29-1, the J gene TRBJ1-2; D remains unclear. The V end was cut by 3 bases, the J end by 3 bases, with 17 bases between. Germline V gene lookup returns CDR1 SQVTM and CDR2 ANQGSEA. The CDR3 totals 15 residues. The CDR3 DNA reads TGCAGCGTTGAGTCTTCCGGGTTTGACGACTATGGCTACACCTTC. This gives the protein CSVESSGFDDYGYTF.

This clonotype has at least ten counts. J is TRBJ2-3 and V is TRBV2; the D is unclear. Germline V gives CDR1 SNHLY, CDR2 FYNNEI. Trimming cost V 2 bases and J 2 bases, with 8 bases left between them. The CDR3 has 14 residues. The CDR3 region has the DNA TGTGCCAGCAGTGAACCTCGTTCCACAGATACGCAGTATTTT. The encoded protein is CASSEPRSTDTQYF.

The V call is TRBV29-1, the J call TRBJ2-7; D remains unclear. The CDR3 has 15 residues. Between the trimmed V and J ends, which lost 4 bases and 3 bases, there was a span of 19 bases. CDR1 is SQVTM and CDR2 is ANQGSEA in the germline V gene. CDR3 in DNA: TGCAGCGTTGTCGCTCGACGGATTATATACTACGAGCAGTACGTC. Amino acid sequence: CSVVARRIIYYEQYV.

This chain connects TRBV14 to TRBJ2-1; 7 bases map to TRBD2. V was pared by 2 bases and J by 0 bases, with 4 bases of the junction left unmatched. CDR3 length: 16 residues. The germline gives CDR1 SGHDN, CDR2 FVKESK. The CDR3 reads CASSQLAGASYNEQFF. CDR3 sequence (DNA): TGTGCCAGCAGCCAATTAGCGGGCGCCTCCTACAATGAGCAGTTCTTC.

The V call is TRBV6-1, the J call TRBJ2-5, with 8 bases lining up with TRBD1. V was clipped by 6 bases and J by 3 bases; unmatched bases: 6. From germline, CDR1 is MNHNS and CDR2 SASEGT. This CDR3 contains 14 residues. The DNA for the CDR3 is TGTGCCAGCAGGGACAGGGACATGAAAGAGACCCAGTACTTC. This codes for CASRDRDMKETQYF.

This clonotype was picked up a small number of times. CDR3 residues: CASSYRDQAYEQYV. CDR3 in DNA: TGTGCCAGCAGCTACCGGGATCAGGCCTACGAGCAGTACGTC. The chain links TRBV2 to TRBJ2-7; D might be TRBD2 (5 bases). CDR1 and CDR2 from the germline V gene are SNHLY and FYNNEI. V was trimmed by 6 bases and J by 2 bases, leaving 14 bases between them. This CDR3 contains 14 residues.

The chain uses TRBV19 and TRBJ1-6; D unresolved. Germline V lookup: CDR1 LNHDA, CDR2 SQIVND (reference sequence). This CDR3 spans 14 amino acids. Trimming stripped 7 bases from V and 10 bases from J, with 17 bases between. The CDR3 loop is CASNPSGSRSPLHF. The CDR3 DNA reads TGTGCCAGTAATCCGTCCGGGAGCCGATCACCCCTCCACTTT.

This clonotype turned up a few times. The chain combines TRBV7-9 with TRBJ2-3; 7 bases match TRBD1. The V gene's germline CDR1 is SEHNR and CDR2 FQNEAQ (reference sequence). This CDR3 is 15 amino acids long. V lost 3 bases to trimming and J lost 0 bases; unmatched junction nucleotides: 3. This CDR3 reads CASSFGTASTDTQYF. The CDR3 bases are TGTGCCAGCAGCTTCGGGACAGCTAGCACAGATACGCAGTATTTT.

This clonotype was observed a few times. The chain is built from TRBV4-1 and TRBJ1-2; 8 bases agree with TRBD1. This CDR3 is built from 15 residues. Germline V lookup: CDR1 MGHRA, CDR2 YSYEKL. With 0 bases clipped from V and 8 bases from J, the junction kept 8 bases outside the gene matches. The CDR3 region is CASSQDLATGVGYTF. In DNA, the CDR3 is TGCGCCAGCAGCCAAGATCTCGCGACAGGGGTCGGCTACACCTTC.

This clonotype was found a few times. The genes are TRBV12-3 or TRBV12-4 and TRBJ2-3, with a weak D call TRBD2 (5 bases). The CDR3 extends over 14 amino acids. V dropped 6 bases and J dropped 7 bases, with 17 bases sitting between them. The DNA of the CDR3 is TGTGCCAGCAGGCCCGGACGGGAATGGCATACGCAGTATTTT. Protein product: CASRPGREWHTQYF.

This clonotype was recorded at least ten times. The J gene is TRBJ2-2, the V gene TRBV14, with 8 bases fitting TRBD2. Germline assignment: CDR1 SGHDN and CDR2 FVKESK. This CDR3 contains 13 residues. With V trimmed by 4 bases and J by 5 bases, 0 bases remained unmatched. The CDR3, as DNA: TGTGCCAGCAGCCCGGGGGGGACCGGGGAGCTGTTTTTT. Its protein is CASSPGGTGELFF.

This clonotype was counted many times. This sequence joins TRBV7-2 and TRBJ2-2, with 12 bases identical to TRBD2. Germline CDR1 reads SGHTA; CDR2 reads FQGNSA. V shed 5 bases and J 2 bases; nucleotides not matched to a gene: 12. There are 19 residues in the CDR3. This CDR3 reads CASSNNVRTSGTNTGELFF. The CDR3, as DNA: TGTGCCAGCAGCAACAATGTCAGGACTAGCGGGACTAACACCGGGGAGCTGTTTTTT. Variable domain in full (rest from reference TRBV7-2 and TRBJ2-2): GAGVSQSPSNKVTEKGKDVELRCDPISGHTALYWYRQSLGQGLEFLIYFQGNSAPDKSGLPSDRFSAERTGGSVSTLTIQRTQQEDSAVYLCASSNNVRTSGTNTGELFFGEGSRLTVL.

The sample holds a few counts of this clonotype. The CDR3, as DNA: TGTGCCAGCTCACCAAATGTGGGATCCGGAGTTTCCTACAATGAGCAGTTCTTC. Translated: CASSPNVGSGVSYNEQFF. V and J are TRBV18 and TRBJ2-1; D remains ambiguous. This CDR3 is built from 18 residues. Trimming removed 2 bases at V and 1 base at J, with 18 bases between. The germline CDR1 and CDR2 sequences are KGHSH and LQKENI.

The chain carries TRBV28 and TRBJ2-3; 7 nucleotides match TRBD2. The germline gives CDR1 MDHEN, CDR2 SYDVKM. The CDR3 runs to 17 residues. V dropped 6 bases and J dropped 0; count of bases not matched to a gene: 12. The CDR3 loop is CASSSPTSATSTDTQYF. CDR3 sequence (DNA): TGTGCCAGCAGCTCCCCCACTAGCGCAACTAGCACAGATACGCAGTATTTT.

J is TRBJ2-1 and V is TRBV14, with D hard to call. Germline CDR1 reads SGHDN; CDR2 reads FVKESK. V shed 0 bases and J shed 6 bases, with 15 bases lying between them. The CDR3 totals 16 residues. CDR3 nucleotide sequence: TGTGCCAGCAGCCAAGATCTAGACCTCTTGACCAATGAGCAGTTCTTC. Its protein product is CASSQDLDLLTNEQFF. Together with reference TRBV14 and TRBJ2-1, the CDR3 gives the full variable domain: EAGVTQFPSHSVIEKGQTVTLRCDPISGHDNLYWYRRVMGKEIKFLLHFVKESKQDESGMPNNRFLAERTGGTYSTLKVQPAELEDSGVYFCASSQDLDLLTNEQFFGPGTRLTVL.

CDR3 residues: CASQTEGAYEQYV. The CDR3 DNA reads as TGTGCCAGCCAGACAGAGGGGGCTTACGAGCAGTACGTC. J is TRBJ2-7 and V is TRBV6-6; 7 bases are shared with TRBD1. This CDR3 spans 13 amino acids. The J segment lost 4 bases and the V segment lost 8 bases, leaving 8 bases of the junction unmatched. Germline lookup yields CDR1 MNHNY and CDR2 SVGAGI (reference sequence).

V and J are TRBV6-5 and TRBJ2-1, with 12 positions matching TRBD2. The CDR3 totals 16 residues. The germline V gene encodes CDR1 MNHEY and CDR2 SVGAGI. J gave up 4 bases and V 5 bases, and 6 bases lay outside the gene matches. The CDR3 reads CASSNLAGGHYNEQFF. CDR3 in DNA: TGTGCCAGCAGTAACCTAGCGGGAGGGCATTACAATGAGCAGTTCTTC.

The CDR3 is CASSLKGWLPNTGELFF. CDR3 DNA: TGTGCCAGCAGCTTAAAGGGCTGGCTCCCTAACACCGGGGAGCTGTTTTTT. The chain joins TRBV7-3 to TRBJ2-2; D unresolved. The CDR3 consists of 17 residues. Trimming removed 1 base at V and 2 bases at J, with 14 bases between. Germline V lookup: CDR1 SGHTA, CDR2 FQGTGA.

This clonotype was seen a handful of times. This chain connects TRBV7-9 to TRBJ2-1; 11 positions match TRBD2. Per germline, CDR1 SEHNR and CDR2 FQNEAQ (reference sequence). The CDR3 runs to 15 residues. V dropped 6 bases and J dropped 3; count of bases not matched to a gene: 4. The CDR3 sequence: CASRTTSGIYNEQFF. The CDR3 DNA reads TGTGCCAGCAGGACGACTAGCGGGATCTACAATGAGCAGTTCTTC.

The chain recombines TRBV12-3 or TRBV12-4 with TRBJ1-1, with D hard to call. The CDR3 is 14 residues long. V gave up 3 bases and J gave up 1 base, with 9 bases separating them. The CDR3 is CASSFLPENTEAFF. DNA for the CDR3: TGTGCCAGCAGTTTTCTCCCAGAGAACACTGAAGCTTTCTTT.

The DNA for the CDR3 is TGTGCCAGCAGCGTAACAGGGAACACCGGGGAGCTGTTTTTT. Its translation: CASSVTGNTGELFF. This chain links TRBV9 with TRBJ2-2, with D possibly being TRBD1 (5 bases). CDR1 is SGDLS, CDR2 YYNGEE, per germline. The CDR3 covers 14 residues. Trimming pared 1 base from V and 1 base from J, leaving 5 bases between.

The rearrangement links TRBV29-1 to TRBJ1-2, with a possible D match to TRBD1 (6 bases). V gave up 6 bases and J gave up 0 bases, with 11 bases separating them. The CDR3 has 13 residues. The germline V gene encodes CDR1 SQVTM and CDR2 ANQGSEA. CDR3 sequence reads: CSVGTPSNYGYTF. In DNA, the CDR3 is TGCAGCGTGGGGACACCGTCTAACTATGGCTACACCTTC.